Here is one T cell receptor beta chain with its context. Its matching antigen is unknown. The sample originates from a study of cytomegalovirus exposure and HLA in healthy donors. Study conclusions and caveats: Cytomegalovirus association was assigned to 170 or so TCR beta chains. Productive status was seen about 90% or about 30% of the time for most TCR beta V segments in an earlier analysis. A later analysis found TCR association rates differed by HLA locus, highest for DRB1 and lowest for HLA-C. The HLA-A and HLA-B alleles of most subjects were reportedly predicted accurately from TCR beta sequences.

A multiplex PCR was run with 60 Vbeta primers and 13 Jbeta primers. Clones were read by immunoSEQ multiplex PCR, and TCRdb kept only the in-frame ones, dropping some. The sample holds 150,000 to 200,000 clones, 85% seen once. Sequencing was done on a sample of PBMCs. The receptor comes from a woman aged 50 to 60 in good health and CMV-seronegative.

The CDR3 DNA reads as TGTGCCAGCAGGAGGGACTATCGGGGGGGGTACGAGCAGTACTTC. It is translated as CASRRDYRGGYEQYF. The chain has TRBV2 and TRBJ2-7; 8 bases are a match to TRBD2. Trimming at V came to 6 bases and at J to 4 bases, leaving 11 bases not matched to a gene. Germline V gene data show CDR1 as SNHLY and CDR2 as FYNNEI. CDR3 length: 15 residues.